The text below deals with one TCR beta chain. The antigen is unknown. Unsorted samples drew genomic DNA from roughly 96 million PBMCs. This record comes from a study of shared clonotypes between healthy human individuals. Findings and caveats of the study: The expectation was that sequencing depth would affect clonotype sharing among donors.

Deep-level settings were used for running the assay. How the authors handled the data: ImmunoSEQ output held junction-only sequences without quality scores, so filtering differed. The repertoire was sequenced with immunoSEQ multiplex PCR; TCRdb's copy has only in-frame clones and lacks some. V and J calls plus clone size are reproduced from that table; the DNA served to infer D and trimming. The table includes about 490,000 clones, roughly 85% detected once. This CDR3 comprises 14 residues. Deletions cut 6 bases from V and 0 bases from J, with 10 bases between. Germline V gives CDR1 LNHDA, CDR2 SQIVND (reference sequence).

The sequencing input was PBMCs. This TCR was recovered from a woman aged 40 to 55 in good health. Some clones in this sample may be carry-over from other donors' samples. The genes are TRBV19 and TRBJ2-3; D is perhaps TRBD2 (6 bases). CDR3 loop: CASSRDSSTDTQYF. The CDR3 bases are TGTGCCAGTAGCAGGGACTCTAGCACAGATACGCAGTATTTT.